The next 15 T cell receptor beta chains were all read from a single sample in a study of OX40 agonist ivuxolimab in advanced cancers. Profiled with immunoSEQ multiplex PCR; TCRdb holds only in-frame clones, not every one. The sample carries tens of thousands of clones, 85% to 90% recorded once. The input for sequencing was CD4+ or CD8+ T cells sorted from blood, taken in a trial of the OX40 agonist ivuxolimab. These receptors came from an adult with an advanced solid tumor such as melanoma, head and neck, liver or kidney cancer.

Turning to this clone: The same CDR3 is also encoded by other DNA sequences in this sample. V gene TRBV5-1 combines with J gene TRBJ1-1; weak D call: TRBD1 (6 bases). The CDR3 consists of 14 residues. CDR1 is SGHRS and CDR2 is YFSETQ in the germline V gene. V was trimmed by 4 bases and J by 1 base, leaving 11 bases between them. CDR3 amino acids: CASSLSTGNTEAFF. The CDR3 DNA reads TGCGCCAGCAGCCTCTCGACAGGGAACACTGAAGCTTTCTTT.

This rearrangement joins TRBV19 to TRBJ1-1, with 8 bases matching TRBD1. Germline CDR1 LNHDA, CDR2 SQIVND (reference sequence). This CDR3 region has 15 residues. The ends lost 7 bases at V and 6 bases at J; junction bases unmatched: 13. This CDR3 is CASTPSDRVGPEAFF. CDR3 coding DNA: TGTGCCAGTACCCCCTCGGACAGGGTTGGGCCTGAAGCTTTCTTT.

This chain links TRBV11-2 with TRBJ1-1, with D possibly being TRBD1 (5 bases). V was trimmed by 5 bases and J by 5 bases, leaving 12 bases between them. Germline V gene lookup returns CDR1 SGHAT and CDR2 FQNNGV. The CDR3 extends over 13 amino acids. The CDR3 spells CASSRTWGTEAFF. DNA of the CDR3: TGTGCCAGCAGCCGAACCTGGGGGACTGAAGCTTTCTTT. Supplemented by reference TRBV11-2 and TRBJ1-1, the full variable domain reads EAGVAQSPRYKIIEKRQSVAFWCNPISGHATLYWYQQILGQGPKLLIQFQNNGVVDDSQLPKDRFSAERLKGVDSTLKIQPAKLEDSAVYLCASSRTWGTEAFFGQGTRLTVV.

V usage is TRBV19 and J usage is TRBJ2-3, with TRBD2 matching 13 bases. The V segment lost 4 bases and the J segment 5 bases; nucleotides outside the gene matches: 9. Germline CDR1 and CDR2: LNHDA and SQIVND (reference sequence). The CDR3 is 17 residues long. Here the CDR3 DNA reads TGTGCCAGTAGTAGGACCGGGACTAGCGGGGTAGGAGATACGCAGTATTTT. Translating gives CASSRTGTSGVGDTQYF. Variable domain in full (rest from reference TRBV19 and TRBJ2-3): DGGITQSPKYLFRKEGQNVTLSCEQNLNHDAMYWYRQDPGQGLRLIYYSQIVNDFQKGDIAEGYSVSREKKESFPLTVTSAQKNPTAFYLCASSRTGTSGVGDTQYFGPGTRLTVL.

The CDR3, as DNA: TGTGCCAGCAGTTTGGTTGAGCGTTCCGCCTATGGCTACACCTTC. Translated, it gives CASSLVERSAYGYTF. V and J are TRBV28 and TRBJ1-2; D gene unclear. CDR1 MDHEN and CDR2 SYDVKM come from the germline V gene. This CDR3 comprises 15 residues. V lost 3 bases and J lost 4, with 15 bases in between.

The chain employs TRBV11-2 and TRBJ1-5, with D uncertain. From germline, CDR1 is SGHAT and CDR2 FQNNGV. This CDR3 has 16 residues. The germline V and J ends were trimmed by 2 bases and 4 bases, with 15 bases remaining between them. The CDR3 DNA reads TGTGCCAGCAGCTTAAGTCACGGTGCCCTAAATCAGCCCCAGCATTTT. Protein sequence: CASSLSHGALNQPQHF.

This clone was picked up a small number of times. V and J are TRBV19 and TRBJ1-5, with a possible D match to TRBD1 (6 bases). The CDR3 is made up of 15 amino acids. Trimming took 10 bases from V and 6 from J, leaving 22 bases between them. Germline V CDR1 and CDR2: LNHDA, SQIVND (reference sequence). The CDR3 nucleotides read TGTGCCACCGAAACCTTCAGGGGCGGAGGTCAGCCCCAGCATTTT. Translating gives CATETFRGGGQPQHF. The complete variable domain, with remaining parts taken from reference TRBV19 and TRBJ1-5, reads DGGITQSPKYLFRKEGQNVTLSCEQNLNHDAMYWYRQDPGQGLRLIYYSQIVNDFQKGDIAEGYSVSREKKESFPLTVTSAQKNPTAFYLCATETFRGGGQPQHFGDGTRLSIL.

J is TRBJ1-1 and V is TRBV6-6; 9 bases map to TRBD1. The V gene end was trimmed by 6 bases and the J gene end by 4 bases; junction bases not matched to a gene: 9. CDR1 and CDR2 from the germline V gene are MNHNY and SVGAGI (reference sequence). There are 15 residues in the CDR3. The CDR3 bases are TGTGCCAGCAGCCGGGACAGGGAGGGGATCACTGAAGCTTTCTTT. Its protein is CASSRDREGITEAFF.

This clone was recorded once. V and J are TRBV10-2 and TRBJ1-4; D possibly corresponds to TRBD1 (5 bases). This CDR3 contains 15 residues. With 8 bases removed from V and 8 bases from J, the gap between germline ends came to 21 bases. The germline V gene has CDR1 WSHSY and CDR2 SAAADI. The CDR3 here is CASQLTYSGSEKLFF. The CDR3 DNA sequence: TGCGCCAGCCAGCTAACTTATTCAGGGAGCGAAAAACTGTTTTTT.

The chain joins TRBV11-2 to TRBJ2-5; 8 bases agree with TRBD1. The CDR3 extends over 13 amino acids. Germline V lookup: CDR1 SGHAT, CDR2 FQNNGV. Losses at the gene ends were 1 base for V and 6 bases for J; bases not matched to a gene: 1. In DNA, the CDR3 is TGTGCCAGCAGCTTAGGACAGGGGAAGACCCAGTACTTC. Translation: CASSLGQGKTQYF. Filled out from reference TRBV11-2 and TRBJ2-5, the complete variable domain reads EAGVAQSPRYKIIEKRQSVAFWCNPISGHATLYWYQQILGQGPKLLIQFQNNGVVDDSQLPKDRFSAERLKGVDSTLKIQPAKLEDSAVYLCASSLGQGKTQYFGPGTRLLVL.

The chain uses TRBV5-1 and TRBJ1-1, with 7 bases that match TRBD1. Germline V gene sequence: CDR1 SGHRS, CDR2 YFSETQ. The CDR3 is 17 amino acids. J was trimmed by 0 bases and V by 0 bases; bases with no gene match: 8. CDR3: CASSLGVQGGMNTEAFF. The CDR3 DNA is TGCGCCAGCAGCTTGGGTGTTCAGGGGGGCATGAACACTGAAGCTTTCTTT.

The chain couples TRBV6-6 to TRBJ1-2; D uncertain. CDR3 length equals 12 residues. The V and J ends lost 4 bases and 8 bases respectively, with 11 bases between them. Germline assignment: CDR1 MNHNY and CDR2 SVGAGI (reference sequence). The CDR3 is CASSSRLDGYTF. CDR3 DNA: TGTGCCAGCAGTTCTCGATTGGACGGCTACACCTTC.

The genes are TRBV28 and TRBJ1-2; the D gene is possibly TRBD1 (5 bases). Germline CDR1 reads MDHEN; CDR2 reads SYDVKM. V was cut by 4 bases and J by 8 bases, with 17 bases left in between. This CDR3 has 14 residues. Here the CDR3 reads CASSSLLTRGGYTF. For the CDR3, the DNA is TGTGCCAGCAGTTCCCTATTAACCCGGGGGGGCTACACCTTC.

The chain combines TRBV7-7 with TRBJ2-3, with TRBD1 matching over 7 bases. Germline V CDR1 and CDR2: SSHAT, FNYEAQ (reference sequence). The junction had 10 bases not matched to a gene; V was cut back by 5 bases and J by 2 bases. This CDR3 comprises 16 residues. The CDR3 spells CASSPLDRIYTDTQYF. CDR3 nucleotide sequence: TGTGCCAGCAGCCCACTGGACAGGATATACACAGATACGCAGTATTTT.

The genes are TRBV6-4 and TRBJ2-3; 11 bases fit TRBD2. The CDR3 extends over 16 amino acids. Per germline, CDR1 MRHNA and CDR2 SNTAGT. The V segment lost 0 bases and the J segment 7 bases; nucleotides outside the gene matches: 6. DNA for the CDR3: TGTGCCAGCAGTGACTCAGGGACTAGCGGAAAAAATACGCAGTATTTT. Residues: CASSDSGTSGKNTQYF.